This T cell receptor beta chain originates from a study of response to subunit inactivated influenza vaccine. MiXCR, run by TCRdb on the RT-PCR reads, gives a single entry per CDR3 protein. The profile covers about 480,000 distinct CDR3 sequences, with approximately 9.9% appearing a single time and approximately 12% taken by the ten largest. This clonotype occurred a few times. What it recognizes is unknown. Germline lookup yields CDR1 SGHRS and CDR2 YFSETQ. This CDR3 region has 15 residues. J lost 4 bases, V lost 4 bases, and 7 bases had no gene match. Study-wide results and caveats: Authors suggested each seasonal influenza vaccination recruits few new T cells.

This chain links TRBV5-1 with TRBJ2-7; 11 bases line up with TRBD2. This sample comprised PBMCs from blood, obtained roughly 46 days after vaccination. This receptor was taken from a man aged 50 to 59 who received an inactivated influenza vaccine. CDR3 protein: CASSPTSGSEYEQYF. The CDR3 region has the DNA TGCGCCAGCAGCCCAACTAGCGGGAGTGAGTACGAGCAGTACTTC.